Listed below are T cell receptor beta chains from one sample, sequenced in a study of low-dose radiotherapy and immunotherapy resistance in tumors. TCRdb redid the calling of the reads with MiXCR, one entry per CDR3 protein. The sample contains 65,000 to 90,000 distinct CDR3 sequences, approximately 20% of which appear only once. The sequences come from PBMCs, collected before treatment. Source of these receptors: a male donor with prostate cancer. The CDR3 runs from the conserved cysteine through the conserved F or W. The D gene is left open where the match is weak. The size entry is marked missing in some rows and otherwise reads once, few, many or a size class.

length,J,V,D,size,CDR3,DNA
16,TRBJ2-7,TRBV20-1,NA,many,CSASNSAPKGYYEQYF,TGCAGTGCTTCTAACTCGGCCCCAAAGGGCTACTACGAGCAGTACTTC
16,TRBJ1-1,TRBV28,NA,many,CASSFGGGVPYTEAFF,TGTGCCAGCAGTTTTGGAGGAGGGGTCCCATACACTGAAGCTTTCTTT
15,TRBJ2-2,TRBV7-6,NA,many,CASSPRQINTGELFF,TGTGCCAGCAGCCCAAGACAGATTAACACCGGGGAGCTGTTTTTT
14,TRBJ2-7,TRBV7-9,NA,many,CASSWGGSSYEQYF,TGTGCCAGCAGCTGGGGCGGAAGCTCCTACGAGCAGTACTTC
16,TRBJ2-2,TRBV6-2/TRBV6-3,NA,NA,CASSAEGGRVGELFFF,NA
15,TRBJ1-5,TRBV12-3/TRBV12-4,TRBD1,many,CASSPLTGYNQPQHF,TGTGCCAGCAGTCCCCTGACAGGGTACAATCAGCCCCAGCATTTT
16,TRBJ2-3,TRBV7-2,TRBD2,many,CASSPRAGGRTDTQYF,TGTGCCAGCAGCCCCCGAGCGGGAGGACGCACAGATACGCAGTATTTT
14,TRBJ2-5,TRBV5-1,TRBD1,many,CASTLQGLGETQYF,TGCGCCAGCACCCTACAGGGGTTGGGGGAGACCCAGTACTTC
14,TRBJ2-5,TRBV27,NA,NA,CASSGRGGGETQYF,TGTGCCAGCAGTGGCAGGGGGGGCGGAGAGACCCAGTACTTC
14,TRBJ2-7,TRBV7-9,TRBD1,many,CASSLRTGDYEQYF,TGTGCCAGCAGCTTACGGACAGGGGATTACGAGCAGTACTTC
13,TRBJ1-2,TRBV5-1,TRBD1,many,CASSITGDYGYTF,TGCGCCAGCAGCATTACAGGGGACTATGGCTACACCTTC
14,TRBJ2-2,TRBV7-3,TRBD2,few,CASQSAGATGELFF,TGTGCCAGCCAGTCAGCGGGAGCAACCGGGGAGCTGTTTTTT
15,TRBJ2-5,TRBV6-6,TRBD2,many,CASSHGTSGQETQYF,TGTGCCAGCAGTCACGGGACTAGCGGCCAAGAGACCCAGTACTTC
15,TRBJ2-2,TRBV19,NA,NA,CASNPRQGYGELFFF,NA
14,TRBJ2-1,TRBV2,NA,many,CASVQLARGGEQFF,TGTGCCAGCGTCCAGCTAGCGCGCGGCGGTGAGCAGTTCTTC